The rows below give T cell receptor beta chains drawn from one sample of a study of Ad26.COV2.S vaccination and SARS-CoV-2 variants. Using immunoSEQ multiplex PCR, the repertoire was profiled, and TCRdb retains in-frame clones only, with some absent. The table shows some 350,000 clones, with roughly 90% occurring only once. The specimen was peripheral blood, collected in a trial of Ad26.COV2.S vaccine versus placebo. The source of these receptors is a person aged 18-60 years who received the Ad26.COV2.S COVID-19 vaccine or a placebo. Both conserved end residues are part of each CDR3. D genes are given only for firm matches. Some rows mark clone size as missing; the rest say once, few, many or name a class of expanded clone.

TRBJ2-3 TRBV6-6 TRBD2 - TGTGCCAGCAGGAATAGCGGGGCGGGCACAGATACGCAGTATTTT CASRNSGAGTDTQYF
TRBJ2-2 TRBV1 - - TGCACCAGCAGCCAAGATCGGGGCGGAAAGGCCCTGAACACCGGGGAGCTGTTTTTT CTSSQDRGGKALNTGELFF
TRBJ1-5 TRBV19 TRBD1 - TGTGCCAGTAGTACGTTACAGGGGCCTACTTCTATGAGGGCCCAGCATTTT CASSTLQGPTSMRAQHF
TRBJ1-1 TRBV19 - - TGTGCCAGTACTGGACGGGCTGAAGCTTTCTTT CASTGRAEAFF
TRBJ2-3 TRBV2 TRBD2 - TGTGCCAGCAGTGATTCACTAGCGTTCACAGATACGCAGTATTTT CASSDSLAFTDTQYF
TRBJ1-2 TRBV7-9 - - TGTGCCAGCAGCTTGAACGCTGAGGGGGTGGACGGCTACACCTTC CASSLNAEGVDGYTF
TRBJ1-5 TRBV6-6 TRBD1 - TGTGCCAGCAGGGACAGGGAAGGTAGAGGCAATCAGCCCCAGCATTTT CASRDREGRGNQPQHF
TRBJ1-1 TRBV5-1 - - TGCGCCAGCAGCTTGGAACAAGACACTGAAGCTTTCTTT CASSLEQDTEAFF
TRBJ1-5 TRBV7-9 - - TGTGCCAGCAGCCCGGACAACAGCAATCAGCCCCAGCATTTT CASSPDNSNQPQHF
TRBJ1-6 TRBV11-2 - - TGTGCCAGCAGCTCCGAGTCCGGGAGACTTAATTCACCCCTCCACTTT CASSSESGRLNSPLHF
TRBJ2-6 TRBV19 TRBD1 - TGTGCCAGTAGGCCGATGACAGGGCAGTCAGGGGCCAACGTCCTGACTTTC CASRPMTGQSGANVLTF
TRBJ1-2 TRBV7-8 - - TGTGCCAGCAGCGTAGGAGGCCCAGGGGAAGACTCCTATGGCTACACCTTC CASSVGGPGEDSYGYTF
TRBJ2-1 TRBV7-2 - - TGTGCCAGCAGCTTAGGGGGTCTAAGGGGGGATGAGCAGTTCTTC CASSLGGLRGDEQFF
TRBJ2-2 TRBV3-1/TRBV3-2 - few TGTGCCAGCAGCCTCCGGGACGGCATAGGCGGGGAGCTGTTTTTT CASSLRDGIGGELFF
TRBJ1-2 TRBV6-5 - - TGTGCCAGCAGTTACTCGTCGGCGGGTCCCTATGGCTACACCTTC CASSYSSAGPYGYTF
TRBJ1-5 TRBV18 - - TGTGCCAGCTCCCCCCCGCCAGGAGATCAGCCCCAGCATTTT CASSPPPGDQPQHF
TRBJ2-7 TRBV19 - - TGTGCCAGTAGTAGCTCCTACGAGCAGTACTTC CASSSSYEQYF
TRBJ1-2 TRBV6-1 - - TGTGCCAGCAGTGAAGGGGGAATAAACTATGGCTACACCTTC CASSEGGINYGYTF
TRBJ2-3 TRBV24-1 TRBD1 few TGTGCCACCAGTCCCCCCGGGACAGGCCGACCTGATACGCAGTATTTT CATSPPGTGRPDTQYF
TRBJ2-5 TRBV12-3/TRBV12-4 - - TGTGCCAGCAGTTCCTTGGGTCAAGAGACCCAGTACTTC CASSSLGQETQYF